This TCR beta chain was obtained from a study of CD8 T cells in ankylosing spondylitis. Study results and limitations: Matched ankylosing spondylitis synovial fluid reportedly showed significant enrichment of disease-linked clones. It appeared that ankylosing spondylitis blood was characterized by a TCR beta motif of under ten highly homologous variants.

The CDR3 is 12 residues long. V dropped 6 bases and J dropped 8 bases, with 13 bases sitting between them. Researchers built TCR beta libraries using quantitative 5'-RACE with molecular barcodes. TCRdb re-derived calls from the 5' RACE reads in MiXCR, one entry per CDR3 protein. The table records 450,000 or so distinct CDR3 sequences, roughly a quarter of them present only once. The table lists this clonotype with a few counts. Its antigen is unknown. Material: blood, either unsorted or a sorted T cell fraction (not recorded which). The source is a male donor with ankylosing spondylitis. The genes are TRBV12-3 or TRBV12-4 and TRBJ1-1, with D hard to call. The CDR3: CASRNEATEAFF. The CDR3 DNA sequence: TGTGCCAGCAGGAATGAGGCGACAGAAGCTTTCTTT.